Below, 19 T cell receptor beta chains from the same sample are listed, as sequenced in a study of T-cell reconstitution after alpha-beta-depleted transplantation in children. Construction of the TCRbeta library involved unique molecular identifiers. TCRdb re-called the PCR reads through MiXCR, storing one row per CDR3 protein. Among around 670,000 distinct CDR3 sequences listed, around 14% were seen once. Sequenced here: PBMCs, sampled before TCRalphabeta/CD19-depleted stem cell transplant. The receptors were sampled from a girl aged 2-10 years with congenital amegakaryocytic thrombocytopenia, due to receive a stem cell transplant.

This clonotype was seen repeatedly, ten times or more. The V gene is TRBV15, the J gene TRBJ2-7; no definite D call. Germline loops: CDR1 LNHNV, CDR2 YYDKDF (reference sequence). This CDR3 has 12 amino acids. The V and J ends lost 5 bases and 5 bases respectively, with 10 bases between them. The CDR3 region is CATSWGGNEQYF. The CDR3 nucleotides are TGTGCCACCAGCTGGGGTGGAAACGAGCAGTACTTC.

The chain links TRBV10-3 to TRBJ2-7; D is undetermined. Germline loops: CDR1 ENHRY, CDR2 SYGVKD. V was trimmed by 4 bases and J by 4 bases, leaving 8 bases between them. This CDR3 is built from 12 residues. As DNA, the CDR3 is TGTGCCATCAGTGGGATCGAGTACGAGCAGTACTTC. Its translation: CAISGIEYEQYF.

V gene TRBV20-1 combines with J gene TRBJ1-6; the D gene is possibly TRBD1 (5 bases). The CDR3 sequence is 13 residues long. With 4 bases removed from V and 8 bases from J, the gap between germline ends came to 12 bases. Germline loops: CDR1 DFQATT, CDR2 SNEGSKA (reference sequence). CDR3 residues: CSANGAGYSPLHF. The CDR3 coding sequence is TGCAGTGCTAATGGGGCGGGGTATTCACCCCTCCACTTT.

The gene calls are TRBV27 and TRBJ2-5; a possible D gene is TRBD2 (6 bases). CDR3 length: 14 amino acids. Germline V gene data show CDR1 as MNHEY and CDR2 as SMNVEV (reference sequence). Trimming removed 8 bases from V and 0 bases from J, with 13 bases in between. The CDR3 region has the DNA TGTGCCAGCCAGGCGGGGATGTACCAAGAGACCCAGTACTTC. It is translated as CASQAGMYQETQYF.

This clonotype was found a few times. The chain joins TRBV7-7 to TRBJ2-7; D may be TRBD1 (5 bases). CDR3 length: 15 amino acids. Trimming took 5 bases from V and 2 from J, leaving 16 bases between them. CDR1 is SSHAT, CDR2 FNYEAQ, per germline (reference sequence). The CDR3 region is CASSPGQGPTYEQYF. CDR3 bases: TGTGCCAGCAGCCCAGGACAAGGGCCCACCTACGAGCAGTACTTC.

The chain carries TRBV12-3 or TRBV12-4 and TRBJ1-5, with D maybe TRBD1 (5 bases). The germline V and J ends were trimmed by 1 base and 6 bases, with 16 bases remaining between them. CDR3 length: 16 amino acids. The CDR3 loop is CASSLVLSGRGQPQHF. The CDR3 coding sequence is TGTGCCAGCAGTTTAGTGTTATCGGGGAGGGGTCAGCCCCAGCATTTT.

For the CDR3, the DNA is TGTGCCACCAGCAGATCCGGGACAACAACCTACGAGCAGTACTTC. Translation gives CATSRSGTTTYEQYF. V and J are TRBV15 and TRBJ2-7; D might be TRBD1 (6 bases). V gave up 2 bases and J gave up 2 bases, with 13 bases separating them. Germline CDR1 is LNHNV and CDR2 is YYDKDF (reference sequence). The CDR3 has 15 amino acids. The full variable domain, rest sourced from reference TRBV15 and TRBJ2-7, is DAMVIQNPRYQVTQFGKPVTLSCSQTLNHNVMYWYQQKSSQAPKLLFHYYDKDFNNEADTPDNFQSRRPNTSFCFLDIRSPGLGDTAMYLCATSRSGTTTYEQYFGPGTRLTVT.

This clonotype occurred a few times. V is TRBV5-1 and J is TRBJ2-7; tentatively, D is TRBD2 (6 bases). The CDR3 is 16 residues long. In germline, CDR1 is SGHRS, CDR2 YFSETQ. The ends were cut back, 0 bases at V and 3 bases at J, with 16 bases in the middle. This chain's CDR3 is CASSLEFAGLSYEQYF. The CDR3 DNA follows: TGCGCCAGCAGCTTGGAGTTCGCGGGGCTCAGCTACGAGCAGTACTTC. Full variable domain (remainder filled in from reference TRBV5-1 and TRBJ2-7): KAGVTQTPRYLIKTRGQQVTLSCSPISGHRSVSWYQQTPGQGLQFLFEYFSETQRNKGNFPGRFSGRQFSNSRSEMNVSTLELGDSALYLCASSLEFAGLSYEQYFGPGTRLTVT.

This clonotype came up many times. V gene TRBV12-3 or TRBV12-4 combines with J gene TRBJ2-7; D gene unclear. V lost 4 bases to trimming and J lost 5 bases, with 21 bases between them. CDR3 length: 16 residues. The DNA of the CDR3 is TGTGCCAGCAGTTACAGTCTCCTGGGCTTTGAGAACGAGCAGTACTTC. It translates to CASSYSLLGFENEQYF.

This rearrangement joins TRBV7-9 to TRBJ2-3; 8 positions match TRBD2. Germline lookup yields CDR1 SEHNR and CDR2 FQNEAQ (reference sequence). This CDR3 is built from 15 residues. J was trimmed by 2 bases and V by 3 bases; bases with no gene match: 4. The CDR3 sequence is CASSFISGTTDTQYF. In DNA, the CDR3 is TGTGCCAGCAGCTTCATTAGCGGGACCACAGATACGCAGTATTTT.

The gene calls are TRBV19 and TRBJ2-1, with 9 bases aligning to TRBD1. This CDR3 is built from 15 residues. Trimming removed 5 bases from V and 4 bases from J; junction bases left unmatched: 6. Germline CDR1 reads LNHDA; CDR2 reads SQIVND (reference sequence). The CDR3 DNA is TGTGCCAGTAGTCGGACAGGGGTCCTATACAATGAGCAGTTCTTC. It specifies CASSRTGVLYNEQFF.

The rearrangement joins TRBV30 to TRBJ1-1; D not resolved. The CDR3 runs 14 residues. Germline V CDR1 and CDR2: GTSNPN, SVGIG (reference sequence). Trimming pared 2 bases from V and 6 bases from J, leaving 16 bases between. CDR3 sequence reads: CAWSLGLGRAEAFF. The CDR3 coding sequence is TGTGCCTGGAGTCTCGGTCTGGGTCGTGCTGAAGCTTTCTTT.

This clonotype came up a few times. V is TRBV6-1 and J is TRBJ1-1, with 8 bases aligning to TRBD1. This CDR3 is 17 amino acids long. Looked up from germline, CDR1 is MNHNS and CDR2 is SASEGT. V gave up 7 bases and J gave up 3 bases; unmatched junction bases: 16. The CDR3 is CASTTGLGRGLDTEAFF. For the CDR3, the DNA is TGTGCCAGCACCACTGGTTTGGGCAGGGGGCTCGACACTGAAGCTTTCTTT.

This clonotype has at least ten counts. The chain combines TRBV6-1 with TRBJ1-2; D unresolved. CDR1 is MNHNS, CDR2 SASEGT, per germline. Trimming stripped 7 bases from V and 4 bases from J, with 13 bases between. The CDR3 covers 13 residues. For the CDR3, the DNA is TGTGCCAGCACCCCCGCAGGCTCCTATGGCTACACCTTC. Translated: CASTPAGSYGYTF.

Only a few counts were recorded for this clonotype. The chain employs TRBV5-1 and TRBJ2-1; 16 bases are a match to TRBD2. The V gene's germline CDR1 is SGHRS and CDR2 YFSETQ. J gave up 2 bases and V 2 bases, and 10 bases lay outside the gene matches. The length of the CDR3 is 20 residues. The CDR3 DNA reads TGCGCCAGCAGCTTTTTGGCCTCGGGACTAGCGGGAGGGCCCTACAATGAGCAGTTCTTC. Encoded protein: CASSFLASGLAGGPYNEQFF.

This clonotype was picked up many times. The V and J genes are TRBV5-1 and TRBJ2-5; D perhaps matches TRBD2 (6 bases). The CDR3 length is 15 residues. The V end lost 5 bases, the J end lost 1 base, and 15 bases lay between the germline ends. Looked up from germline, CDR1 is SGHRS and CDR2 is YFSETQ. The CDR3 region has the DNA TGCGCCAGCAGTTCAATGGAGGGCCTCCAAGAGACCCAGTACTTC. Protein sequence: CASSSMEGLQETQYF. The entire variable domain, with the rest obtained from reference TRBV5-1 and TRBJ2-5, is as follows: KAGVTQTPRYLIKTRGQQVTLSCSPISGHRSVSWYQQTPGQGLQFLFEYFSETQRNKGNFPGRFSGRQFSNSRSEMNVSTLELGDSALYLCASSSMEGLQETQYFGPGTRLLVL.

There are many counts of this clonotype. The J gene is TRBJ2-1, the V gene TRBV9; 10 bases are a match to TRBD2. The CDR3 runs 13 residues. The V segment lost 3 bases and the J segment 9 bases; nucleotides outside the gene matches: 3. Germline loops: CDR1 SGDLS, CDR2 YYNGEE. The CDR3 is CASSGGLAVEQFF. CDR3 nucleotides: TGTGCCAGCAGCGGAGGACTAGCGGTTGAGCAGTTCTTC.

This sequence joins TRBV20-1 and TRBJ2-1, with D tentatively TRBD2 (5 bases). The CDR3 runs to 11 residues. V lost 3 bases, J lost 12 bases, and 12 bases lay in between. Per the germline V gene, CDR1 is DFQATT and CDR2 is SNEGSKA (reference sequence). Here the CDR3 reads CSARSGVRQFF. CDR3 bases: TGCAGTGCTAGGTCCGGGGTACGGCAGTTCTTC.

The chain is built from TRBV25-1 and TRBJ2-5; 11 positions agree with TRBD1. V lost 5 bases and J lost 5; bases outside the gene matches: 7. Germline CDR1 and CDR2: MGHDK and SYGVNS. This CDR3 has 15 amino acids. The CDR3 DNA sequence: TGTGCCAGCAGTTTCTCCGGGACAGGGGGGGAGACCCAGTACTTC. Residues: CASSFSGTGGETQYF.